Below, one T cell receptor beta chain is given with its context. These data belong to a study of OX40 agonist ivuxolimab in advanced cancers. About the research overall: Every 2 weeks, ivuxolimab was infused into the patients intravenously at between 0.01 and 10 mg/kg. Three patients, one with hepatocellular carcinoma and two with cutaneous melanoma, achieved partial responses.

It was autoimmune disease history or systemic immunosuppression that excluded patients. Between the trimmed V and J ends, which lost 3 bases and 5 bases, there was a span of 5 bases. This CDR3 has 13 residues. CDR1 is MNHEY and CDR2 is SMNVEV in the germline V gene (reference sequence). Data came from immunoSEQ multiplex PCR; TCRdb stores just in-frame clones and leaves some out. The sample holds around 44,000 clones, over 80% seen once. The chain is built from TRBV27 and TRBJ1-6; no clear D gene. The sequences come from CD4+ or CD8+ T cells sorted from blood, collected in a trial of the OX40 agonist ivuxolimab. This TCR was sampled from an adult with an advanced solid tumor such as melanoma, head and neck, liver or kidney cancer. CDR3 nucleotide sequence: TGTGCCAGCAGTTTCAGGAATAATTCACCCCTCCACTTT. Translated: CASSFRNNSPLHF.